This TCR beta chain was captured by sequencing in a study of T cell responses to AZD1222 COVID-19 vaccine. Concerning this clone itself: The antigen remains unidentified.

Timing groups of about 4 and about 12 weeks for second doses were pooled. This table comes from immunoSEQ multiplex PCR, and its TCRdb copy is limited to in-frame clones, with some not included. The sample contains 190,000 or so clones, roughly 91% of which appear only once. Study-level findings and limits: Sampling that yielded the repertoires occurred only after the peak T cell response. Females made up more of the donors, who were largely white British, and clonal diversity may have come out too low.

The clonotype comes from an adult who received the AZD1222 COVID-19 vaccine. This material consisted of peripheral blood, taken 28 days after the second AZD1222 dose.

Written as DNA, the CDR3 is TGTGCCAGCAGGGACGGGGGGCCTGGGGCCAACGTCCTGACTTTC. As protein: CASRDGGPGANVLTF. V gene TRBV2 combines with J gene TRBJ2-6, with a tentative D call TRBD2 (7 bases). Looked up from germline, CDR1 is SNHLY and CDR2 is FYNNEI. The CDR3 sequence is 15 residues long. The V end lost 6 bases, the J end lost 2 bases, and 11 bases lay between the germline ends.